This T cell receptor (beta chain) originates from a study of cytomegalovirus exposure and HLA in healthy donors (dated by TCRdb to the late 2010s). Regarding the study in general: An earlier analysis of 550 to 700 of the donors reported about 290 Gb of sequence data and 117 million unique TCR beta sequences from 150 million to 200 million T cells. An early release that covered 500 to 800 HLA-typed donors contained approximately 300 gigabases of sequencing data and tens of millions of unique TCR sequences. Among the roughly 390 genotyped donors, approximately 81% belonged to the genetic ancestry cluster associated with self-reported Caucasian donors. The study was designed to test whether signatures of past pathogen exposure could be identified by cataloging public T cell receptors. The study profiled the T cell repertoires of about 720 subjects by immunosequencing and related them to cytomegalovirus serostatus. Along with the roughly 710-subject first cohort, a separate validation cohort of over a hundred different subjects was used. The study combined high-throughput TCR immunosequencing, statistical association of individual TCRs with disease status, and machine learning to predict cytomegalovirus infection status. A later analysis re-examined previously published TCR beta repertoires from 600 to 700 donors and added high-resolution HLA genotyping to investigate patterns of TCR occurrence. Rather than using new phenotypic data, the later analysis identified candidate immune exposures from TCR beta sequences and from how often those sequences occurred across donors. An earlier analysis of approximately 630 of the donors applied high-throughput TCR beta sequencing to assess whether each TCR beta V gene segment acted as functional or pseudogenic. Donor age, sex, ethnicity and CMV serostatus were compiled together with the repertoire data. Genome-wide SNP genotypes for about three fifths of the roughly 670 donors were used in a later genetic analysis, which treated that subset as a discovery cohort. Every discovery cohort repertoire had been produced on one sequencing platform. HLA typing covered class I and class II loci at four-digit resolution. The number of typed donors differed by locus: about 629-640 for A, B, C, DRB1 and DQB1; roughly 510 for DQA1; around 580 for DPA1; and roughly 470 for DPB1. Several DR-DQ haplotypes were handled as single units for association and clustering because linkage in the cohort was strong. Among under 450 genotyped donors of the cohort, an average of approximately 230,000 unique TCR beta nucleotide sequences were sequenced per donor, roughly 20% of them non-productive.

In total, 630 or so healthy bone marrow donors made up the cohort. All cohort members were sampled while nominally healthy, although unrecorded immune exposures were likely present. The donor was CMV seropositive and was included in the group of 270 or so seropositive cohort members. A peripheral blood sample was provided by each donor, and peripheral blood mononuclear cells were used for TCR beta sequencing. The Qiagen DNeasy Blood Extraction Kit was used to extract genomic DNA from the blood cell samples. This clone was found once. The target of this receptor is not known. There are no base qualities to consult, and no much larger clone falls within one base. Library prep was done by the immunoSEQ multiplex PCR assay. The multiplex PCR relied on a mix of 60 forward primers for TCR Vbeta segments and 13 reverse primers for TCR Jbeta segments. A multiplex PCR assay on genomic DNA amplified the CDR3 region of rearranged TCR beta genes. The amplified TCR beta libraries were sequenced on the Illumina HiSeq System as 87-base-pair reads. Processing in the source paper ran as follows. In a later analysis, some 80 million unique TCR beta chains were counted across the roughly 610 repertoires, and around 10 million of these chains were shared by at least two donors. Raw reads were error-corrected and collapsed into unique sequences by a nearest-neighbor algorithm in which closely related sequences were merged to remove PCR and sequencing errors. To assign V, D and J gene segments, CDR3 sequences were aligned to IMGT reference sequences. Each retained sequence needed at least a six-nucleotide match to both a V gene segment and a J gene segment. Rearrangements were called productive when the CDR3 lacked stop codons and stayed in frame with V and J; all others were non-productive. CDR3 was defined according to IMGT convention as the region running from the second conserved V-encoded cysteine to the conserved J-encoded phenylalanine. The earlier analysis of about 620 of the donors excluded sequences that lacked an unambiguous match to a single V gene segment. An earlier analysis of a few hundred of the donors called V segments functional above 56.7% productive rearrangements and segregating when the between-donor standard deviation exceeded 5%. A statistical classification framework was built for diagnosing cytomegalovirus status from the catalog of TCR beta chain sequences. V and J gene assignment, in a later analysis, came from comparing TCR nucleotide sequences with IMGT/GENE-DB human TR gene sequences. The TCRdist pipeline was used in a later analysis to assign CDR3 sequences and most-parsimonious VDJ recombination scenarios. A later analysis defined each TCR beta chain by its CDR3 amino acid sequence plus V-gene family, and excluded reads lacking a unique V-gene family. To address suspected cross-contamination and a sequencing artifact, a later analysis removed roughly 640 highly shared, low-generation-probability nucleotide sequences. In a later analysis, a clonal expansion index was calculated for each public chain from normalized within-repertoire ranks of inferred template counts. Generation probabilities in a later analysis came from a VDJ recombination model fitted to out-of-frame rearrangements, and those results were checked against IGoR. A later analysis scored TCR-TCR, TCR-HLA and TCR-CMV co-occurrence with hypergeometric tests, applying a repertoire-size bias correction to TCR pairs. To estimate false discovery rates, a later analysis permuted the HLA or CMV assignments 20 times. In a later analysis, co-occurring TCRs were grouped using DBSCAN, with TCRdist sequence similarity added in when clustering inside HLA-allele-positive subsets. Co-occurrence clustering excluded repertoires with fewer than 30,000 or more than 120,000 public chains, plus five with anomalous nucleotide sharing. Imported from immuneACCESS, the table was reduced by TCRdb to in-frame sequences with V and J called. These copies leave out some clones; in studies compared against another copy, an unresolved V gene accounts for under half, and the cause of the remainder is not known. V and J calls and clone size are those listed in that table; D and trimming were worked out from the DNA. The sample contains about 180,000 clones, just under 80% of them found a single time. The ten largest clones represent 1% of the sample.

Study-wide conclusions, independent of this receptor: In a later analysis, HLA-associated TCR beta chains showed more clonal expansion and lower generation probabilities than non-associated chains that were equally common. Immune exposure information for the cohort was limited to CMV serostatus. Linkage disequilibrium might explain the correlated functional status among segregating V segments, but an unknown experimental factor could not be excluded. This cohort had only TCR beta chains sequenced, and the lack of alpha or paired-chain data limited which features could be detected. A further reported finding was that TCR beta sequences accurately predicted the HLA-A and HLA-B alleles for most subjects in the first cohort. While some public TCRs were present in many individuals, most TCR sequences turned up only very rarely across donors. According to a later analysis, most CMV-associated TCR beta chains appeared to be HLA-restricted, and the HLA associations seemed to be driven largely by CMV exposure. Assigning TCR associations to individual alleles was difficult when HLA alleles, especially DR and DQ, strongly co-occurred. A later genetic analysis associated a missense DCLRE1C variant with V-gene and J-gene trimming of TCR beta chains, and an independent cohort replicated the association. Roughly uniform sequencing depth across donors was assumed in presence/absence analyses, although this assumption may not hold. Because some donors lacked HLA typing at each locus, the association tests relied only on the typed subset. A cluster of highly shared sequence variants was judged likely to be a technical artifact of the sequencing pipeline. Broadly in line with IMGT annotations, most TCR beta V segments showed up in productive rearrangements about 87% or about 30% of the time in an earlier analysis of 450 to 750 of the donors. In both the original and validation cohorts, the classifier was reported to diagnose cytomegalovirus status with high specificity and sensitivity. In the study, some 180 TCR beta chains were listed as associated with cytomegalovirus. Three of the identified cytomegalovirus-associated TCR beta chains were confirmed in vitro to be specific for cytomegalovirus antigens. In a later analysis, the rate of TCR association differed among HLA loci, with DRB1 alleles having the most associated TCRs and HLA-C alleles having the fewest. The authors suggested that the approach could potentially be extended to other disease states and immunological phenotypes. Specific HLA alleles were associated with 18,000 or so TCR beta sequences at a false discovery rate of 0.05 in a later analysis. Over 15 rarely observed V segments, including chromosome 9 orphons, were excluded from the earlier analysis of some 590 of the donors because counts were too low. A later genetic analysis reported fewer N-insertions in productive TCRs among donors in an Asian-associated ancestry cluster than the approximately 670-donor mean. In a later analysis, several top co-occurrence clusters were reported to appear linked to parvovirus B19, influenza, CMV and Epstein-Barr virus.

The source of this sequence is a woman aged 45-60 years in good health and CMV-seropositive. The sequencing input was PBMCs.

CDR3 sequence: CAWSVLSAEAFF. In nucleotides, the sequence is TGTGCCTGGAGTGTACTATCGGCTGAAGCTTTCTTT. This chain joins TRBV30 to TRBJ1-1; confidence is insufficient to name the D gene. The CDR3 contains 12 residues, cysteine and phenylalanine counted. CDR3 DNA is the only sequence kept; it has 36 bases, read in frame from the first base. CDR1 and CDR2 (GTSNPN, SVGIG) derive from the germline V gene (reference sequence). V is clipped by 0 bases and J by 6 bases, and the sequence between their germline boundaries is 8 bases long.